This T cell receptor beta chain emerged from a study of blood T cell repertoires in COVID-19 (dated by TCRdb to between 2020 and 2021). At the level of the whole study: Samples from collaborators originated in the United States, Italy and Spain and spanned both the acute and convalescent phases of COVID-19. The prospective study material was composed of cDNA or gDNA derived from T cells, B-cell-depleted T cells, or PBMCs. Subjects who had been exposed to COVID-19, were actively infected with it, or had recovered from it provided the deeply sampled blood TCRbeta repertoires that made up the dataset. The repertoires were made available in a free public database intended to serve as a resource for research on the immune response to SARS-CoV-2. The samples were drawn from the first 160 participants of the ongoing ImmuneRACE study and from 950 to 1,500 subjects provided by 6 global collaborators. The sample metadata nearly always contained a de-identified subject ID, COVID-19 status, age in years and sex. Where HLA class I and class II types were available, the types were taken from metadata supplied by the sample provider, not from assay-based typing.

On this clone: Which antigen it targets is not known. Qualities for individual bases were not recorded, and no much larger clone is one base off.

Points the paper makes about the study in general: How much clinical and demographic metadata was included differed by source and by participant, and the metadata was provided uncurated.

Collaborating institutions collected whole blood in K2EDTA tubes following their own protocols. For TCRbeta analysis, collaborators shipped samples as frozen whole blood, isolated PBMCs, or DNA extracted from either of those sample types. V loses 6 bases, J loses 5 bases, and the germline ends lie 14 bases apart. Taken from cysteine to phenylalanine, the CDR3 has 14 residues. Solely the CDR3 DNA is kept, with 42 bases framed from the first base. CDR1 and CDR2 were assigned from the germline V gene as LGHNT and FRNRAP. TCRbeta CDR3 regions were amplified from genomic DNA by means of the immunoSEQ Assay, a bias-controlled multiplex PCR. The paper's data handling went like this. Nucleated cell counts per sample were estimated from amplification of reference gene primers within the assay. To quantify the absolute abundance of each unique TCRbeta CDR3 rearrangement, sequence reads were collapsed and filtered. Productive Simpson clonality was computed per sample as the square root of Simpson's diversity index over productive rearrangements. TCRdb holds this immuneACCESS table with in-frame rearrangements only. Some clones are missing; in checked studies, unresolved V genes explain under half, and the rest has no known cause. D and trimming were read from the DNA, whereas the V and J calls and clone size are those reported in that table. This sample lists 16,000 or so clones; around 86% were detected once. About an eighth of the sample belongs to the ten largest clones.

The source of this sequence is a human donor in a cohort sampled during active COVID-19. The chain was built from TRBV12-5 and TRBJ1-5; D gene: possibly TRBD1, on 5 matching bases. Input material: peripheral blood. The sequenced DNA is TGTGCTAGTGGCTTTCAGGGTTTGGATCAGCCCCAGCATTTT. Its product reads: CASGFQGLDQPQHF. The CDR3, completed at both ends by the reference TRBV12-5 and TRBJ1-5 genes, gives the full variable domain DARVTQTPRHKVTEMGQEVTMRCQPILGHNTVFWYRQTMMQGLELLAYFRNRAPLDDSGMPKDRFSAEMPDATLATLKIQPSEPRDSAVYFCASGFQGLDQPQHFGDGTRLSIL.